This record concerns one T cell receptor (beta chain) sequence. Per the authors' pipeline: Counts of nucleated cells, estimated from reference gene primer amplification, were obtained. Data came from immunoSEQ multiplex PCR; TCRdb stores just in-frame clones and leaves some out. The D gene and trimming were derived from the DNA, and the V and J assignments and clone size from that table. The sample consists of about 110,000 clones, around 81% of them appearing once. This specimen belongs to a study of blood T cell repertoires in COVID-19. Study-level background: COVID-19 samples, acute and convalescent, were from the United States, Italy and Spain. Nucleic acid was either cDNA or gDNA, and it came from T cells, B-cell-depleted T cells, or PBMCs.

This CDR3 contains 14 residues. The germline V gene encodes CDR1 SNHLY and CDR2 FYNNEI. Trimming shortened V by 6 bases and J by 4 bases, and 12 bases separated the two germline ends. This receptor was obtained from a woman in her 70s with acute or convalescent COVID-19. Sequencing used peripheral blood. The V call is TRBV2, the J call TRBJ1-4; a weak D match, TRBD1 (5 bases). DNA for the CDR3: TGTGCCAGCAGACTGACAGCTTTTAATGAAAAACTGTTTTTT. Its protein is CASRLTAFNEKLFF.